A selection of T cell receptor beta chains follows, all from one sample in a study of blood T cell repertoires in COVID-19. Repertoires were generated with immunoSEQ multiplex PCR, while TCRdb's copy carries only in-frame clones and drops some. The sample has some 150,000 clones; more than 80% are singletons. Input material: peripheral blood. These receptors were collected from a man aged 70 or older with acute or convalescent COVID-19. CDR3s include the opening cysteine and the closing phenylalanine or tryptophan. Fields, in order: CDR3 protein, CDR3 length, V gene.

CDR3 protein: CAIRLDNNSGNTIYF; CDR3 length: 15; V gene: TRBV10-3
CDR3 protein: CASRLIAGAVAYF; CDR3 length: 13; V gene: TRBV28
CDR3 protein: CASSYSDQTGTDTQYF; CDR3 length: 16; V gene: TRBV6-5
CDR3 protein: CASSVGAGRNEQFF; CDR3 length: 14; V gene: TRBV9
CDR3 protein: CASSPPASGTYEQYF; CDR3 length: 15; V gene: TRBV18
CDR3 protein: CASSEGTSVPQETQYF; CDR3 length: 16; V gene: TRBV9
CDR3 protein: CASSVGTQANEKLFF; CDR3 length: 15; V gene: TRBV9
CDR3 protein: CSASPAGELFF; CDR3 length: 11; V gene: TRBV20-1
CDR3 protein: CASSLRGADTQYF; CDR3 length: 13; V gene: TRBV5-1
CDR3 protein: CASSLALPLEGYTF; CDR3 length: 14; V gene: TRBV7-9
CDR3 protein: CASSRQLIQETQYF; CDR3 length: 14; V gene: TRBV7-9
CDR3 protein: CASSEILGLYFYQPQHF; CDR3 length: 17; V gene: TRBV5-1
CDR3 protein: CASWGDGSYNEQFF; CDR3 length: 14; V gene: TRBV2
CDR3 protein: CASSLATNEKLFF; CDR3 length: 13; V gene: TRBV12-3/TRBV12-4
CDR3 protein: CASSPTIRAGSSYNSPLHF; CDR3 length: 19; V gene: TRBV18
CDR3 protein: CASSLNGIGETQYF; CDR3 length: 14; V gene: TRBV7-3
CDR3 protein: CAWSVRLWGDTEAFF; CDR3 length: 15; V gene: TRBV30
CDR3 protein: CASRSGTGAQNYGYTF; CDR3 length: 16; V gene: TRBV5-1
CDR3 protein: CASSWPLGQQGQPQHF; CDR3 length: 16; V gene: TRBV19
CDR3 protein: CASRRSYNSPLHF; CDR3 length: 13; V gene: TRBV6-5
CDR3 protein: CASSARDRTNTEAFF; CDR3 length: 15; V gene: TRBV7-9